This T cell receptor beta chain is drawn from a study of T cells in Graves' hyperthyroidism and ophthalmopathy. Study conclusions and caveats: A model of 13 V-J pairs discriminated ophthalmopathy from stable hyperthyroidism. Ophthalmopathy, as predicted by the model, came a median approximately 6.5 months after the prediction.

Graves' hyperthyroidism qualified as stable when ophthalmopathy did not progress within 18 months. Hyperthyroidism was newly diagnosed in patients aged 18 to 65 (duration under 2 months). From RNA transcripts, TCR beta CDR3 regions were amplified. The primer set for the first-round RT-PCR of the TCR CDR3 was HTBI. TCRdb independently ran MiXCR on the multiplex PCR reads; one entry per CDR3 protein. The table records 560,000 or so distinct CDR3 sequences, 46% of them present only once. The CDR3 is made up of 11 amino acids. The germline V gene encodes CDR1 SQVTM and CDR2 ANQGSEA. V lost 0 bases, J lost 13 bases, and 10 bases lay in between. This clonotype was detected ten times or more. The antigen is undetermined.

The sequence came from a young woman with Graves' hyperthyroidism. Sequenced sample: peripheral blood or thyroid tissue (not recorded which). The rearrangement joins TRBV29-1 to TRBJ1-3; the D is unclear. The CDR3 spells CSVEETPRIYF. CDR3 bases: TGCAGCGTTGAAGAGACCCCGCGGATATATTTT.